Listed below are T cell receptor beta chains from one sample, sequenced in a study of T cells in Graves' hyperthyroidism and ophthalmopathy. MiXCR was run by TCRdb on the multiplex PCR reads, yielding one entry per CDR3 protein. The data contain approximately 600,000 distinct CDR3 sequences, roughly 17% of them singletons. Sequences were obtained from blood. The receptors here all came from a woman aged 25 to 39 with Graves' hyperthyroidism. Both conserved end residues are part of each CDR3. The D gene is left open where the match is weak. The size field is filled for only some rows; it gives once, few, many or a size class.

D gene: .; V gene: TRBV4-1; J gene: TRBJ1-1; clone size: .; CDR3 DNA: TGCGCCAGCAGCCCTTTCCGGGACAACACTGAAGCTTTCTTT; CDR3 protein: CASSPFRDNTEAFF
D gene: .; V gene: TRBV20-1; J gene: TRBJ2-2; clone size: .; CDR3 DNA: TGCAGTGCCCCGAAGGACTCCATCGGGGAGCTGTTTTTT; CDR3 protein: CSAPKDSIGELFF
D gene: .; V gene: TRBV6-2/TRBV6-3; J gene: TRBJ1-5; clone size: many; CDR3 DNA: TGTGCCAGCAGTTACACAGGCAACAATCAGCCCCAGCATTTT; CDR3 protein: CASSYTGNNQPQHF
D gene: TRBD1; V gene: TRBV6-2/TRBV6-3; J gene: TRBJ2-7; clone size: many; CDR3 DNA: TGTGCCAGCAGTCTCGCCTGGACAGGGTTGGACGAGCAGTACTTC; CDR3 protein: CASSLAWTGLDEQYF
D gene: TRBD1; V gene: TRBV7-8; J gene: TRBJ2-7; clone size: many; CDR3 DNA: TGTGCCAGCAGCGCAAGGACAGGAGGTTCCTACGAGCAGTACTTC; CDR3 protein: CASSARTGGSYEQYF
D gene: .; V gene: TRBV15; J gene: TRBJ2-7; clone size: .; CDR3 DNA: TGTGCCACCAGTGGGGACACTACCTACGAGCAGTACTTC; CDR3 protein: CATSGDTTYEQYF
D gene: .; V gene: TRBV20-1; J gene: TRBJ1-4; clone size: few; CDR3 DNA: TGCAGTGCTAGTATCTATCGGGAGGGGTGGGAAAAACTGTTTTTT; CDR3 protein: CSASIYREGWEKLFF
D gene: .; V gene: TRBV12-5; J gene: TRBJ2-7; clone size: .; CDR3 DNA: TGTGCTAGTGGCCGAGGACCGACCTACGAGCAGTACTTC; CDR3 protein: CASGRGPTYEQYF
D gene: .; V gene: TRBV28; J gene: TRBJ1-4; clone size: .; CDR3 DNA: TGTGCCAGCAGTTCGGGAGGCGATGCAACTAATGAAAAACTGTTTTTT; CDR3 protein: CASSSGGDATNEKLFF
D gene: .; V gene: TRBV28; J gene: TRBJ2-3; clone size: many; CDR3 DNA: TGTGCCAGCAGCTTAAACACAGATACGCAGTATTTT; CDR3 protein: CASSLNTDTQYF
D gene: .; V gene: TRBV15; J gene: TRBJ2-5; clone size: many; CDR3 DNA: TGTGCCACCACAGACGACCCAAGAGGGCTAGCGAATTCGGAGACCCAGTACTTC; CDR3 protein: CATTDDPRGLANSETQYF
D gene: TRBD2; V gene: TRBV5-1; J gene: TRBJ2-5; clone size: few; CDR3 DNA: TGCGCCAGCAGCTTTGCTGGCGGGAGGGCCGGGGAGACCCAGTACTTC; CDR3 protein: CASSFAGGRAGETQYF
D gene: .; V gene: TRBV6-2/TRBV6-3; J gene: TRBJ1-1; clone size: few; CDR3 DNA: TGTGCCAGCAGTTACTCTCCCCCCTTGGAGGAAGCTTTCTTT; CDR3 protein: CASSYSPPLEEAFF
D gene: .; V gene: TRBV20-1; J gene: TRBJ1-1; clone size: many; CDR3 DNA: TGCAGTGTTCAGATTAAGACTGAAGCTTTCTTT; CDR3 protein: CSVQIKTEAFF
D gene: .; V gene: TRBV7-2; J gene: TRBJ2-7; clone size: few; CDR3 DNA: TGTGCCAGCAGCTTAGAATTAAGGGGATACGAGCAGTACTTC; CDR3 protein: CASSLELRGYEQYF
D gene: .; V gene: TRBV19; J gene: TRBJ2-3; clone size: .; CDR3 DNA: TGTGCCAGTAGGGGGTCGGGGACAGATACGCAGTATTTT; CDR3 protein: CASRGSGTDTQYF
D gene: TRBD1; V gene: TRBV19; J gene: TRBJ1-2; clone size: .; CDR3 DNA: TGTGCCAGTAGTCTCCTACAGGGGAACTATGGCTACACCTTC; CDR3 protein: CASSLLQGNYGYTF
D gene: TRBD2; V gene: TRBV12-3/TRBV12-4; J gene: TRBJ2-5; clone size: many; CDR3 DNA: TGTGCCAGCAGTTTAGGGTCTAGCGGGAAAGAGACCCAGTACTTC; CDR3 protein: CASSLGSSGKETQYF
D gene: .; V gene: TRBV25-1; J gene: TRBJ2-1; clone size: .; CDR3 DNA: TGTGCCAGCAGTGAACACCTACAGGGACGAGAGCAGTTCTTC; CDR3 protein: CASSEHLQGREQFF
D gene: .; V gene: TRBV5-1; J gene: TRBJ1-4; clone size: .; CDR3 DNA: TGCGCCAGCAGCTTGGTCCCGGGGGGCGCATGGAGTGAGCCCTCCACTAATGAAAAACTGTTTTTT; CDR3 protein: CASSLVPGGAWSEPSTNEKLFF
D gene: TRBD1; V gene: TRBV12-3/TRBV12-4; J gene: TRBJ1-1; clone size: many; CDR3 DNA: TGTGCCAGCAGTCTACAGGGGGAGGTCACTGAAGCTTTCTTT; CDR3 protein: CASSLQGEVTEAFF
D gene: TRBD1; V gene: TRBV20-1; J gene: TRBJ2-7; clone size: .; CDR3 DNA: TGCAGTGCTCAAGGTGGGACAGGCTTCTCCTACGAGCAGTACTTC; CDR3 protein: CSAQGGTGFSYEQYF
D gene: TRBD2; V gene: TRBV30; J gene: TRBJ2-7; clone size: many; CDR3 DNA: TGTGCCTGGAGGGGGGGAGGGTCCTACGAGCAGTACTTC; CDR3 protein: CAWRGGGSYEQYF
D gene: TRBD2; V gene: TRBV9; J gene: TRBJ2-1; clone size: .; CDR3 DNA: TGTGCCAGCAGCGGTCCTAGGAGCGGGAGGCGAGACGCGAACTACAATGAGCAGTTCTTC; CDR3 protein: CASSGPRSGRRDANYNEQFF
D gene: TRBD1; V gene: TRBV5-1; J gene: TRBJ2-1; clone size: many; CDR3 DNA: TGCGCCAGCAGCTTGGAGACAGGGTCCTACAATGAGCAGTTCTTC; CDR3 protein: CASSLETGSYNEQFF
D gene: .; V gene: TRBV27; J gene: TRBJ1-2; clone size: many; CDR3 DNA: TGTGCCAGCAGTTTAACCCCGGGGGGGCTTAGGGGCTACACCTTC; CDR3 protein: CASSLTPGGLRGYTF
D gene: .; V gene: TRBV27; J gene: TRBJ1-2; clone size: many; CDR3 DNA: TGTGCCAGCAGTCCCCGGGGACCCAGCTATGGCTACACCTTC; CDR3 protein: CASSPRGPSYGYTF
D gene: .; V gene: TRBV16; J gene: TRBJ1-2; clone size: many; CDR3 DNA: TGTGCCAGCAGCCAATTGAGCCGCCGGGAATATGGCTACACCTTC; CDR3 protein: CASSQLSRREYGYTF
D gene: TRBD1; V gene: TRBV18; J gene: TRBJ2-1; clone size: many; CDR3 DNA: TGTGCCAGCTCACCACCGCGACAGGGGGGGTACAATGAGCAGTTCTTC; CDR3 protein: CASSPPRQGGYNEQFF
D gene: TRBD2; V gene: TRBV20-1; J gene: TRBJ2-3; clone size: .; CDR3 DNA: TGCAGTGCTGAAGGGAGAGGTAGCGGGACAGATACGCAGTATTTT; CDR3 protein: CSAEGRGSGTDTQYF
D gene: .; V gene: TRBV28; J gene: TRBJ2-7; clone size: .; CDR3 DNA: TGTGCCAGCAGTTTGGGGGGGACAGGTTTCTACGAGCAGTACTTC; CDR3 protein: CASSLGGTGFYEQYF
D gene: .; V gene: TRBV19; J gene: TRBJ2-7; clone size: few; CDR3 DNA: TGTGCCAGTAAAGGGTCCGGGGAGCAGTACTTC; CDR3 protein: CASKGSGEQYF
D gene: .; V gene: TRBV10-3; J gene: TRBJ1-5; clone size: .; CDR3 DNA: TGTGCCATTAGTACACGGTTCAATCAGCCCCAGCATTTT; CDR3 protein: CAISTRFNQPQHF
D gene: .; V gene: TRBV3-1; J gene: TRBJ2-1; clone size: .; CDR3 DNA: TGTGCCAGCAGCCAACGGGGGACAGTATACAATGAGCAGTTCTTC; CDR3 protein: CASSQRGTVYNEQFF
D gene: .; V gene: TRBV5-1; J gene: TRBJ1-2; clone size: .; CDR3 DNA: TGCGCCAGCAGCTGGGGCTCGGGCGTTAACTATGGCTACACCTTC; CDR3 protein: CASSWGSGVNYGYTF
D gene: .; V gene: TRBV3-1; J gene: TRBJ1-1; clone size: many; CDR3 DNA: TGTGCCAGCAGCCAAGAGGGGGGCGTGGGCACTGAAGCTTTCTTT; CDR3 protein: CASSQEGGVGTEAFF
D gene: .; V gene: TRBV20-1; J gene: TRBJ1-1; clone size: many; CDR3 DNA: TGCAGTGCCCCACCGCCCGGCACCTGGAACACTGAAGCTTTCTTT; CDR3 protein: CSAPPPGTWNTEAFF